The rows below give T cell receptor beta chains drawn from one sample of a study of blood T cell repertoires in COVID-19. The protocol was immunoSEQ multiplex PCR, while the TCRdb copy is restricted to in-frame clones and leaves out a portion. The top ten hold over 0.95% of the sample, which has around 240,000 clones, about 85% seen once. Material: peripheral blood. These receptors all stem from a middle-aged man with acute or convalescent COVID-19. CDR3s include the opening cysteine and the closing phenylalanine or tryptophan. The order of the fields is V gene, D gene, clone size, J gene, CDR3 length, CDR3 protein, CDR3 DNA. D genes are given only for firm matches. Where a row states a size, it is once, few, many or the class of an expanded clone; other rows omit it.

TRBV27	.	once	TRBJ1-1	14	CASSYWGGSTEAFF	TGTGCCAGCAGTTATTGGGGGGGGTCCACTGAAGCTTTCTTT
TRBV5-4	TRBD1	.	TRBJ1-2	14	CASSSFTGVDGYTF	TGTGCCAGCAGCTCGTTCACAGGGGTAGATGGCTACACCTTC
TRBV28	.	.	TRBJ2-3	15	CASSPPRQDTDTQYF	TGTGCCAGCAGTCCCCCACGACAAGACACAGATACGCAGTATTTT
TRBV4-1	TRBD1	.	TRBJ2-7	17	CASSHVRAGTGSYEQYF	TGCGCCAGCAGCCATGTTAGGGCCGGGACAGGGTCCTACGAGCAGTACTTC
TRBV2	.	.	TRBJ2-7	12	CASTRGMNEQYF	TGTGCCAGCACCCGGGGTATGAACGAGCAGTACTTC
TRBV30	.	.	TRBJ1-1	12	CAWSVGRGEAFF	TGTGCCTGGAGTGTAGGACGGGGTGAAGCTTTCTTT
TRBV2	.	.	TRBJ2-3	15	CASSDGGGGTDTQYF	TGTGCCAGCAGTGATGGGGGGGGCGGCACAGATACGCAGTATTTT
TRBV9	TRBD2	.	TRBJ2-7	15	CASSHDPGLAYEQYF	TGTGCCAGCAGCCATGATCCGGGACTAGCCTACGAGCAGTACTTC
TRBV10-3	TRBD2	.	TRBJ2-2	16	CATVTSGGSNTGELFF	TGTGCCACAGTTACTAGCGGGGGGTCGAACACCGGGGAGCTGTTTTTT
TRBV6-1	.	.	TRBJ1-2	13	CASSERGQLGYTF	TGTGCCAGCAGTGAACGGGGTCAGTTGGGCTACACCTTC
TRBV7-9	TRBD2	.	TRBJ2-3	14	CASSLGLVINTQYF	TGTGCCAGCAGCCTCGGACTAGTCATAAATACGCAGTATTTT
TRBV27	TRBD1	once	TRBJ1-2	15	CASSFRDRVIYGYTF	TGTGCCAGCAGTTTCCGGGACAGGGTTATATATGGCTACACCTTC
TRBV10-3	TRBD2	.	TRBJ2-1	13	CAIRVTSHNEQFF	TGTGCCATCAGGGTGACTAGCCACAATGAGCAGTTCTTC
TRBV19	.	.	TRBJ2-1	14	CASSGDLLPDEQFF	TGTGCCAGTAGTGGAGACCTCCTCCCGGATGAGCAGTTCTTC
TRBV2	.	.	TRBJ1-4	13	CASSGETNEKLFF	TGTGCCAGTTCAGGGGAAACTAATGAAAAACTGTTTTTT
TRBV7-3	.	.	TRBJ2-6	14	CASSSGAGANVLTF	TGTGCCAGCAGCTCCGGGGCTGGGGCCAACGTCCTGACTTTC
TRBV2	.	.	TRBJ1-4	14	CASSEGGAGEKLFF	TGTGCCAGCAGTGAGGGTGGGGCAGGTGAAAAACTGTTTTTT
TRBV5-1	TRBD1	.	TRBJ1-1	15	CASSLARQGLTEAFF	TGCGCCAGCAGCTTGGCCAGACAGGGGTTAACTGAAGCTTTCTTT
TRBV6-2/TRBV6-3	.	.	TRBJ1-1	14	CASSYSRGRAEAFF	TGTGCCAGCAGTTACTCAAGGGGAAGGGCTGAAGCTTTCTTT
TRBV30	.	.	TRBJ2-5	11	CAWSSFGTQYF	TGTGCCTGGAGTAGTTTCGGGACCCAGTACTTC
TRBV6-5	TRBD1	.	TRBJ1-1	14	CASTLAGGHTEAFF	TGTGCCAGCACCCTGGCAGGGGGCCACACTGAAGCTTTCTTT
TRBV24-1	TRBD2	.	TRBJ2-5	16	CATSDLGLAGEETQYF	TGTGCCACCAGTGACTTGGGACTAGCGGGGGAAGAGACCCAGTACTTC
TRBV5-4	TRBD1	.	TRBJ1-2	13	CASSPDRDYGYTF	TGTGCCAGCAGCCCGGACAGGGACTATGGCTACACCTTC
TRBV2	.	once	TRBJ1-1	14	CASSGARVYTEAFF	TGTGCCAGCAGTGGAGCCAGGGTGTACACTGAAGCTTTCTTT
TRBV9	.	.	TRBJ1-3	15	CASSVVGTPGNTIYF	TGTGCCAGCAGCGTAGTAGGGACTCCTGGAAACACCATATATTTT
TRBV5-6	.	.	TRBJ1-1	15	CASSSRGGGYTEAFF	TGTGCCAGCAGCTCGAGGGGGGGCGGGTACACTGAAGCTTTCTTT
TRBV7-2	TRBD1	.	TRBJ2-4	14	CASSGDRAPDIQYF	TGTGCCAGCAGCGGGGACAGGGCTCCTGATATTCAGTACTTC
TRBV7-3	.	.	TRBJ2-2	14	CASSLNRNTGELFF	TGTGCCAGCAGCTTAAACAGAAACACCGGGGAGCTGTTTTTT
TRBV15	.	.	TRBJ2-7	16	CATSRDSRGSSYEQYF	TGTGCCACCAGCAGAGATTCTAGGGGGAGCTCCTACGAGCAGTACTTC
TRBV6-5	.	few	TRBJ1-6	14	CASTPTRDKPPLHF	TGTGCCAGCACCCCTACCAGGGACAAACCACCCCTCCACTTT
TRBV5-6	.	.	TRBJ2-1	14	CASSLVQAYNEQFF	TGTGCCAGCAGCTTGGTACAGGCCTACAATGAGCAGTTCTTC
TRBV28	.	.	TRBJ1-6	20	CASSIPPGRGHYTYNSPRHF	TGTGCCAGCAGTATCCCTCCCGGGAGGGGACACTACACCTATAATTCTCCGAGACACTTT
TRBV3-1/TRBV3-2	.	.	TRBJ1-2	16	CASSHLEGTSYYGYTF	TGTGCCAGCAGCCACCTGGAGGGGACTTCGTACTATGGCTACACCTTC
TRBV28	TRBD2	.	TRBJ2-5	15	CASSFLAGGSETQYF	TGTGCCAGCAGTTTTTTAGCGGGGGGTTCAGAGACCCAGTACTTC
TRBV6-2/TRBV6-3	.	.	TRBJ1-5	13	CASSRVANQPQHF	TGTGCCAGCAGTCGGGTGGCCAATCAGCCCCAGCATTTT
TRBV19	TRBD1	.	TRBJ2-7	14	CASSTDRASYEQYF	TGTGCCAGTAGTACGGACAGGGCTTCATACGAGCAGTACTTC
TRBV14	.	.	TRBJ1-2	13	CASSQALTEGYTF	TGTGCCAGCAGCCAAGCTTTGACGGAGGGCTACACCTTC
TRBV6-4	.	few	TRBJ1-5	13	CASSEEGNQPQHF	TGTGCCAGCAGTGAGGAGGGGAATCAGCCCCAGCATTTT
TRBV6-2/TRBV6-3	TRBD1	.	TRBJ1-5	16	CASSYSETGGDQPQHF	TGTGCCAGCAGTTACTCAGAGACAGGGGGCGATCAGCCCCAGCATTTT
TRBV5-4	TRBD1	.	TRBJ1-2	17	CASSKPRQGGGNYGYTF	TGTGCCAGCAGCAAACCCAGACAGGGTGGCGGAAACTATGGCTACACCTTC
TRBV30	TRBD2	.	TRBJ2-1	12	CAWSELAGEQFF	TGTGCCTGGAGTGAACTAGCGGGGGAGCAGTTCTTC
TRBV28	TRBD1	.	TRBJ1-5	15	CASRYTDRANQPQHF	TGTGCCAGCAGATATACCGACAGGGCAAATCAGCCCCAGCATTTT
TRBV27	.	.	TRBJ2-1	16	CASTSLGGSSYNEQFF	TGTGCCAGCACCTCACTTGGGGGCAGCTCCTACAATGAGCAGTTCTTC
TRBV5-4	.	.	TRBJ2-6	16	CASSLESGAGANVLTF	TGTGCCAGCAGCTTGGAGTCGGGGGCTGGGGCCAACGTCCTGACTTTC
TRBV7-3	.	.	TRBJ1-1	13	CASSRTPGTEAFF	TGTGCCAGCAGCCGGACTCCTGGCACTGAAGCTTTCTTT
TRBV5-6	TRBD1	.	TRBJ1-5	19	CASSLLADRGETSNQPQHF	TGTGCCAGCAGCTTGTTGGCTGACAGGGGGGAAACTAGCAATCAGCCCCAGCATTTT
TRBV2	.	.	TRBJ1-1	12	CASRIGNTEAFF	TGTGCCAGCAGGATCGGGAACACTGAAGCTTTCTTT
TRBV5-6	.	.	TRBJ1-5	14	CASSSGPRAQPQHF	TGTGCCAGCAGCTCAGGCCCGCGAGCTCAGCCCCAGCATTTT
TRBV9	.	.	TRBJ1-2	15	CASSSRTGTPGGYTF	TGTGCCAGCAGCTCTCGAACTGGGACACCTGGGGGCTACACCTTC
TRBV6-5	.	.	TRBJ1-6	12	CASSRTSSPLHF	TGTGCCAGCAGCCGGACATCCTCACCCCTCCACTTT
TRBV30	TRBD1	.	TRBJ1-3	14	CAWRMDRSGNTIYF	TGTGCCTGGAGGATGGACAGGTCGGGAAACACCATATATTTT
TRBV27	.	few	TRBJ1-6	13	CASSRGGMSPLHF	TGTGCCAGCAGTAGGGGGGGGATGTCACCCCTCCACTTT
TRBV12-3/TRBV12-4	TRBD1	.	TRBJ1-2	12	CASSLTGNGYTF	TGTGCCAGCAGCCTGACAGGGAATGGCTACACCTTC
TRBV2	.	once	TRBJ2-2	13	CASSGSGSGELFF	TGTGCCAGCAGTGGGTCGGGATCCGGGGAGCTGTTTTTT
TRBV2	TRBD1	.	TRBJ1-1	15	CASLLDRSMNTEAFF	TGTGCCAGCCTTTTGGACAGGTCAATGAACACTGAAGCTTTCTTT
TRBV7-3	.	.	TRBJ2-7	13	CASSLSGGGEQYF	TGTGCCAGCAGCTTATCAGGAGGCGGCGAGCAGTACTTC
TRBV24-1	TRBD1	.	TRBJ2-1	13	CATSDEQGYEQFF	TGTGCCACCAGTGACGAACAGGGGTATGAGCAGTTCTTC